The TCR beta chain described here comes from a study of T cells after yellow fever vaccination (dated by TCRdb to about 2019). About the investigation overall: The SMART-Seq v4 Ultra Low Input RNA kit was used to prepare libraries from fractions with low cell numbers. Blood was drawn at multiple timepoints before and after primary and secondary immunization, with bulk PBMC replicates and cell subsets isolated. The cohort comprised two healthy male donors, one aged 18 to 30 and one aged 30 to 39 years. To track T-cell clones before and after primary and booster YFV17D yellow fever vaccination, bulk TCR alpha and beta repertoires were sequenced longitudinally.

V loses 4 bases, J loses 3 bases, and the germline ends lie 9 bases apart. Based on the germline V gene (reference sequence), the CDR1 and CDR2 sequences are LGHDT and YNNKEL. The CDR3 goes from the cysteine to the phenylalanine over 13 residues. Kept here is only the CDR3 DNA, which spans 39 bases and is read in frame from base 1. The study at large found these results: The secondary T-cell response was found to be weaker but faster than the primary response, with a peak reached on day 5 rather than on day 15. Computational filtering was needed because FACS-sorted repertoires could contain abundant contaminating clonotypes from the bulk population. A small fraction of clonotypes appeared in both the CD4 and CD8 compartments, likely as a result of convergent recombination. Because only a couple of donors were included in the study, the extent to which the findings can be generalized is limited. After the booster, most clones that had expanded after primary vaccination were detected again (about 97% of CD4 and around 88% of CD8), suggesting broad maintenance of memory.

Remarks on this clonotype: Its antigen remains undetermined. No qualities accompany the bases; no much larger clone lies one base away.

TCR cDNA was synthesized by 5'RACE template switching, through which a universal primer site and unique molecular identifiers were introduced. Priming for cDNA synthesis came from both the TCR alpha and TCR beta constant segments. Library amplification used two PCR steps, and the second PCR step added sample barcodes and sequencing adapters. Sequencing of the libraries was done on either Illumina HiSeq 2500 (2x100 bp) or NovaSeq (2x150 bp). The study's processing was this. MIGEC was used to demultiplex reads and collapse the reads into UMI consensus sequences, and MiXCR was used for V(D)J alignment. Using edgeR on replicate PBMC samples, clonotypes were called vaccine-responding if FDR was below 0.01 and the log2 fold change was above 5 up to day 15. Each bulk clonotype was labeled CD4 or CD8 based on which sequenced repertoire, CD4 or CD8, contained the clonotype at higher abundance. TCRdb reprocessing: public reads trimmed at Q25 with fastp, clones called with MiXCR, in-frame beta chains kept. Rows matching on CDR3 protein sequence are summarized as one entry with the most common DNA and genes. TCRdb, rather than the study authors, made the V and J calls. The sample profile shows some 550,000 distinct CDR3 sequences; 19% of them were found once. The leading ten clones occupy 14% of the sample.

According to the study, the label for this sample's treatment or condition signals: live attenuated yellow fever vaccine strain. Two biological replicates of bulk PBMCs were collected at each blood-draw timepoint. PBMCs were isolated from peripheral blood using a standard Ficoll-Paque protocol. RNA was extracted with TriZol from bulk PBMCs, CD4 and CD8 fractions, and dextramer-positive and dextramer-negative fractions. The sequence is built from TRBV3-1 and TRBJ2-5; the D gene is perhaps TRBD1 or TRBD2, each of them matching over 5 bases. This TCR derives from a young man who received the YFV17D yellow fever vaccine. The sample here was PBMCs, taken 15 days after the yellow fever booster vaccination. The bases are TGTGCCAGCAGCCGAGGGGTCGAAGAGACCCAGTACTTC. Its protein reads: CASSRGVEETQYF.